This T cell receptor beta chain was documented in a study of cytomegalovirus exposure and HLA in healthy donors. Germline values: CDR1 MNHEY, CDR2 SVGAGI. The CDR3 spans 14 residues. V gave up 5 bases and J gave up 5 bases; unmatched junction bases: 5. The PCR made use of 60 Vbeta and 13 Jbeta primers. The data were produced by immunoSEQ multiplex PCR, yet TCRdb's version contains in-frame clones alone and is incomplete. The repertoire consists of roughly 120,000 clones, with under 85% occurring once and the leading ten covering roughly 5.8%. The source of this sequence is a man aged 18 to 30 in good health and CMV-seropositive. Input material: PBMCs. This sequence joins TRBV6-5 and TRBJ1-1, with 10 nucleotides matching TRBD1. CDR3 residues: CASSRQGAYTEAFF. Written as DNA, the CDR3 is TGTGCCAGCAGTAGACAGGGGGCTTATACTGAAGCTTTCTTT.